The sequence of this T cell receptor (beta chain) was determined in a study of early stage breast cancer tumors. Whole-study context: Most of the 16 invasive tumors were ER+, PR+ and HER2-. The ER+/PR+/HER2- tumors included 7 or 8 ductal and four lobular carcinomas.

This CDR3 has 17 residues. The V end lost 2 bases, the J end lost 0 bases, and 15 bases lay between the germline ends. Germline loops: CDR1 SGHDN, CDR2 FVKESK. Each tumor contributed about 20-50 mg of diced tissue. Each sample had two DNA replicates, about 0.5 ug blood or around 1.5 ug tissue. Generated by immunoSEQ multiplex PCR, the TCRdb table keeps only in-frame clones and is missing some. The sample includes 25,000 to 35,000 clones, about three fifths of them seen just once. This clone was observed a single time. This TCR derives from a person between 50 and 60 years old with breast cancer. The rearrangement uses TRBV14 and TRBJ2-3; D is possibly TRBD2 (5 bases). The sample taken for sequencing was breast tumor tissue. CDR3 protein: CASSQRRPQASTDTQYF. In DNA form, the CDR3 reads TGTGCCAGCAGCCAAAGGAGGCCGCAGGCTAGCACAGATACGCAGTATTTT. Full variable domain (rest looked up from reference TRBV14 and TRBJ2-3): EAGVTQFPSHSVIEKGQTVTLRCDPISGHDNLYWYRRVMGKEIKFLLHFVKESKQDESGMPNNRFLAERTGGTYSTLKVQPAELEDSGVYFCASSQRRPQASTDTQYFGPGTRLTVL.